The rows below give T cell receptor beta chains drawn from one sample of a study of PD-1 blockade in mismatch repair-deficient tumors. Data came from immunoSEQ multiplex PCR; TCRdb stores just in-frame clones and leaves some out. The sample holds around 62,000 clones, 70% to 85% seen once. Sequenced material: peripheral blood, taken 2 weeks after starting pembrolizumab. These receptors were taken from an adult with mismatch repair-deficient cancer. Each CDR3 is given without its conserved first and last residue.

j_call	v_call	cdr3_length	cdr3_aa
TRBJ2-7	TRBV19	12	ASSIVRGPYEQY
TRBJ2-3	TRBV2	13	ASSELGGGTDTQY
TRBJ1-2	TRBV7-9	13	ASSLAEGPGYGYT
TRBJ2-7	TRBV6-1	13	ASSEAGTGGYEQY
TRBJ1-4	TRBV30	11	AWTSGANEKLF
TRBJ2-1	TRBV6-4	14	ASSDTDRAPYNEQF
TRBJ2-3	TRBV7-9	15	ASSLEGGAALTDTQY
TRBJ2-5	TRBV7-9	16	ASSFSGGGRDRQETQY
TRBJ2-2	TRBV5-4	12	ASSAELNTGELF
TRBJ2-1	TRBV7-3	14	ASSSPGLAGGNEQF
TRBJ2-7	TRBV5-1	13	ASSSTGTISYEQY
TRBJ2-7	TRBV7-2	13	ASSLGGTHSYEQY
TRBJ2-5	TRBV11-3	12	ASSSQQGEVTQY
TRBJ2-3	TRBV9	12	ASSVGGHTDTQY
TRBJ1-1	TRBV25-1	11	ASRQGAGTEAF
TRBJ1-4	TRBV28	14	ASSLSVPQTNEKLF
TRBJ1-5	TRBV5-4	12	ASSLQGTNQPQH
TRBJ2-3	TRBV5-4	12	ASSLGTLQDTQY
TRBJ2-4	TRBV9	14	ASSVDDGVVQNIQY
TRBJ2-5	TRBV6-6	10	ASSRPRETQY
TRBJ2-7	TRBV6-1	12	ASRVADSYYEQY
TRBJ2-5	TRBV5-1	13	ASSLLASGQETQY
TRBJ2-3	TRBV5-5	13	ASSLRGASPDTQY
TRBJ2-7	TRBV7-9	12	ASSLGGGTIEQY
TRBJ2-6	TRBV5-6	13	ASSRGGKGANVLT
TRBJ2-7	TRBV7-9	13	ASSFGGRWSYEQY
TRBJ2-3	TRBV6-5	13	ASSRATGRVNTQY
TRBJ2-5	TRBV7-2	12	ASSLAGPEETQY
TRBJ2-2	TRBV11-2	15	ASSLGPRQGSTGELF
TRBJ2-2	TRBV7-3	13	ASSLDGRGTGELF
TRBJ2-7	TRBV6-1	12	AISDPKDSYEQY
TRBJ2-7	TRBV30	10	AWSGGVGEQY
TRBJ2-7	TRBV28	9	ASSWSGGWY
TRBJ2-7	TRBV27	12	ASSFSVGGREQY
TRBJ2-7	TRBV5-1	12	ASRPTGDTYEQY
TRBJ2-7	TRBV7-3	11	ASSALGGGEQY
TRBJ1-5	TRBV6-1	11	ASEKNSNQPQH
TRBJ2-1	TRBV25-1	13	ASSAPVAADNEQF
TRBJ2-1	TRBV9	14	ASSVASATRNNEQF
TRBJ2-3	TRBV7-2	15	ASSLAIAGGSLDTQY
TRBJ2-1	TRBV7-3	19	ASSLDPGLAGGPLGENEQF
TRBJ1-5	TRBV28	12	ASSSTGSNQPQH
TRBJ2-3	TRBV6-5	13	ASSSLAGDVDTQY
TRBJ2-5	TRBV19	11	ASKALGGETQY
TRBJ2-1	TRBV11-3	15	ASSLVTSGPFYNEQF
TRBJ2-5	TRBV6-1	15	ASSDFPGQVGGETQY
TRBJ2-1	TRBV25-1	13	ASSDSGSGYNEQF
TRBJ1-2	TRBV10-3	13	AVSRDRNLNYGYT
TRBJ2-3	TRBV15	14	ATSSLSAGGTDTQY
TRBJ1-5	TRBV6-1	17	ASSEASWTGGYSNQPQH
TRBJ2-7	TRBV5-4	13	ASSGGQGPSYEQY
TRBJ2-1	TRBV7-3	11	ASSLTRNNEQF
TRBJ2-5	TRBV9	12	ASSVAERGETQY
TRBJ2-1	TRBV30	14	AWTPVGRVSYNEQF
TRBJ2-7	TRBV10-3	13	AIRKQGARSGEQY
TRBJ2-5	TRBV13	14	ASSEGGWAHQETQY
TRBJ1-5	TRBV25-1	11	ASTDRGNQPQH
TRBJ1-2	TRBV5-1	11	ASSLEARDGYT
TRBJ1-2	TRBV6-5	11	ASRKTGNYGYT
TRBJ2-7	TRBV5-1	12	ASSKGTGTSEQY